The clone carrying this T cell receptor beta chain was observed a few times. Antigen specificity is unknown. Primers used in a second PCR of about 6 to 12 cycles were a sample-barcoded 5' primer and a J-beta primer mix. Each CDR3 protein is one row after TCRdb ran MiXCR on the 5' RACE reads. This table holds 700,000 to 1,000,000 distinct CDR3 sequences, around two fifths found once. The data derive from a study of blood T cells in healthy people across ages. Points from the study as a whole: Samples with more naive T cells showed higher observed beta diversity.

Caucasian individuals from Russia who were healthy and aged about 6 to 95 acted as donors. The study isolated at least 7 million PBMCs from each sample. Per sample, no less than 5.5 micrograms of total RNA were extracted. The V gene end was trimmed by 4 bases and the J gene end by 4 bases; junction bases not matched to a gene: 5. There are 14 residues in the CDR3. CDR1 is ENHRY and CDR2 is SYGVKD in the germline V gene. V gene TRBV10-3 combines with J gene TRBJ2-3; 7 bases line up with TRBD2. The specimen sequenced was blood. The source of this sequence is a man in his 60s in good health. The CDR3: CAISAAGLADTQYF. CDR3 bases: TGTGCCATCAGTGCAGCGGGATTGGCAGATACGCAGTATTTT.